A selection of T cell receptor beta chains follows, all from one sample in a study of tissue T cells after allogeneic stem cell transplantation. The protocol was immunoSEQ multiplex PCR, while the TCRdb copy is restricted to in-frame clones and leaves out a portion. This sample has about 26,000 clones, with about 90% found just once. Source: blood, taken before transplantation. These receptors came from a male donor older than 55 who later had graft-versus-host disease after an allogeneic stem cell transplant. Both conserved end residues are part of each CDR3. D genes are given only for firm matches. Clone size is shown for a subset of rows, as once, few, many or a class of expanded clone.

TRBV5-1,TRBJ2-3,TRBD1,NA,TGCGCCAGCAGCGCGGACAGGGGGCGAGGAGATACGCAGTATTTT,CASSADRGRGDTQYF
TRBV19,TRBJ1-4,NA,NA,TGTGCCAGTAGCATTGAACGCGGACAGCAACTGGCCGGAAAACTGTTTTTT,CASSIERGQQLAGKLFF
TRBV18,TRBJ2-1,NA,NA,TGTGCCAGCTCACCGTCCCTTCAGGGAGGAGTCAGAAATGAGCAGTTCTTC,CASSPSLQGGVRNEQFF
TRBV27,TRBJ1-1,NA,NA,TGTGCCAGCAGTATACAGGGCACTGAAGCTTTCTTT,CASSIQGTEAFF
TRBV2,TRBJ1-5,TRBD1,NA,TGTGCCAGCAACCGGGACAGGGGTAATCAGCCCCAGCATTTT,CASNRDRGNQPQHF
TRBV19,TRBJ2-1,TRBD2,NA,TGTGCCAGTAGTACCCCGACTAGCGCGAGAACCCTAAATGAGCAGTTCTTC,CASSTPTSARTLNEQFF
TRBV24-1,TRBJ1-3,NA,NA,TGTGCCACCAGTGATACGTCCTCTGGAAACACCATATATTTT,CATSDTSSGNTIYF
TRBV18,TRBJ1-5,NA,NA,TGTGCCAGCTCACCCCCAGGTCCGAGGAATCAGCCCCAGCATTTT,CASSPPGPRNQPQHF
TRBV2,TRBJ1-3,NA,NA,TGTGCCAGCAGTGAAGGACTATCTGGAAACACCATATATTTT,CASSEGLSGNTIYF
TRBV5-4,TRBJ2-5,NA,NA,TGTGCCAGCAGCTTGGCCGGGGCTGAAGAGACCCAGTACTTC,CASSLAGAEETQYF
TRBV7-2,TRBJ2-1,TRBD2,NA,TGTGCCAGCAGCTTAGGGCGGACTAGCGGGGGAGGGAATGAGCAGTTCTTC,CASSLGRTSGGGNEQFF
TRBV4-3,TRBJ2-1,TRBD2,NA,TGCGCCAGCAGCCAAGAAGGCGGGGGTAGTCAGTTCTTC,CASSQEGGGSQFF
TRBV30,TRBJ2-2,NA,NA,TGTGCCTGGAGGTTAAGGGGGACCTCAGCCGGGGAGCTGTTTTTT,CAWRLRGTSAGELFF
TRBV7-2,TRBJ1-2,NA,NA,TGTGCCAGCAGCTTAGTTCCAGATGGCTACACCTTC,CASSLVPDGYTF
TRBV7-2,TRBJ1-6,NA,once,TGTGCCAGCACCCGGAGACAGCCAGGAATCTCCTATAATTCACCCCTCCACTTT,CASTRRQPGISYNSPLHF
TRBV7-9,TRBJ2-1,NA,NA,TGTGCCAGCAGCCCTAGCAGGGAGGCATACAATGAGCAGTTCTTC,CASSPSREAYNEQFF
TRBV5-5,TRBJ2-1,TRBD2,NA,TGTGCCAGCAGCGGCTCCGGGACTACCAACAATGAGCAGTTCTTC,CASSGSGTTNNEQFF
TRBV28,TRBJ1-2,NA,NA,TGTGCCAGCAGTTTCCCCCCGGCAGCAGCTAACTATGGCTACACCTTC,CASSFPPAAANYGYTF
TRBV20-1,TRBJ1-6,TRBD1,few,TGCAGTGCTAGTCCTGGGACAGCATCACCCCTCCACTTT,CSASPGTASPLHF
TRBV3-1/TRBV3-2,TRBJ2-3,TRBD2,NA,TGTGCCAGCAGCCTAATAGCGGGGGGGCCAGCGGATACGCAGTATTTT,CASSLIAGGPADTQYF
TRBV5-1,TRBJ2-1,TRBD2,NA,TGCGCCAGCAGCCCAAGCGGGGATTCCTACAATGAGCAGTTCTTC,CASSPSGDSYNEQFF